This entry features one T cell receptor (beta chain) sequence. Its antigen is unknown. Within one base of it there is no much larger clone, and no base qualities were kept. This record belongs to a study of blood T cell repertoires in COVID-19 (dated by TCRdb to the early 2020s). In terms of the full investigation: Samples covering the acute and convalescent phases of COVID-19 were provided by collaborators in the United States, Italy and Spain. The material from the prospective study consisted of cDNA or gDNA derived from T cells, B-cell-depleted T cells, or PBMCs. Subjects who had been exposed to COVID-19, were actively infected with it, or had recovered from it provided the deeply sampled blood TCRbeta repertoires that made up the dataset. The repertoires were made available in a free public database intended to serve as a resource for research on the immune response to SARS-CoV-2. The samples were drawn from the first 160 participants of the ongoing ImmuneRACE study and from roughly 1,300 subjects provided by 6 global collaborators. Nearly every sample came with metadata listing a de-identified subject ID, COVID-19 status, age in years and sex. Where HLA class I and class II types were available, the types were taken from metadata supplied by the sample provider, not from assay-based typing.

Whole blood was collected in K2EDTA tubes by collaborating institutions according to the institutions' own protocols. For TCRbeta analysis, collaborators shipped samples in one of three forms: frozen whole blood, isolated PBMCs, or DNA extracted from either of those sample types. There are 14 amino acids in the CDR3, from cysteine to phenylalanine inclusive. Left in the record is the CDR3 DNA by itself, 42 bases read in frame from the first base. Looking up the germline V gene yields CDR1 MNHEY and CDR2 SVGAGI. Trimming takes 8 bases from V and 6 bases from J, and the germline ends sit 17 bases apart. The study at large found these results: How much clinical and demographic metadata was included differed by source and by participant, and the metadata was provided uncurated.

The immunoSEQ Assay, a bias-controlled multiplex PCR, was used to amplify TCRbeta CDR3 regions from genomic DNA. On the study's bioinformatics: Within the assay, amplification of reference gene primers was used to estimate how many nucleated cells each sample contained. To quantify the absolute abundance of each unique TCRbeta CDR3 rearrangement, sequence reads were collapsed and filtered. For each sample, productive Simpson clonality was calculated by taking the square root of Simpson's diversity index across productive rearrangements. TCRdb mirrors the immuneACCESS table, restricted to in-frame sequences. Some clones are absent from its copies; in checked studies, under half trace to an unresolved V gene, and the reason for the others is unknown. V and J calls and clone size are copied from that table; D and trimming were computed from the DNA. The sample table records about 140,000 clones; approximately 83% of these occur just once. Roughly 7.3% of the sample belongs to the ten largest clones.

The source of this sequence is a human donor in a cohort sampled during active COVID-19. In this chain, TRBV6-5 is recombined with TRBJ2-1; possibly the D gene is TRBD1, per 6 matching bases. Sequencing used peripheral blood. The CDR3 here reads CASGDPLGANEQFF. The DNA reads as follows: TGTGCCAGCGGAGACCCTTTGGGGGCCAATGAGCAGTTCTTC.